A selection of T cell receptor beta chains follows, all from one sample in a study of blood T cell repertoires in COVID-19. Profiled with immunoSEQ multiplex PCR; TCRdb holds only in-frame clones, not every one. Among 350,000 to 400,000 clones listed, more than 75% were seen once. Sequencing was carried out using PBMCs or T cells enriched from blood (not recorded which). Receptors were obtained from a man aged 40-50 years in a cohort exposed to, infected with or recovered from COVID-19 (not recorded which). Both conserved end residues are part of each CDR3. The order of the fields is V gene, J gene, D gene, clone size, CDR3 DNA, CDR3 protein. The D gene is left open where the match is weak. Size is omitted from some rows. Given values are once, few, many or a class for expanded clones.

TRBV9,TRBJ2-3,TRBD2,-,TGTGCCAGCAGCGTAGGACTAGCGGCTAGCACAGATACGCAGTATTTT,CASSVGLAASTDTQYF
TRBV11-1,TRBJ2-2,TRBD2,-,TGTGCCAGCAGCGCGAGCGGGATGGGGAACACCGGGGAGCTGTTTTTT,CASSASGMGNTGELFF
TRBV7-8,TRBJ1-1,-,-,TGTGCCAGCAGCTTTACAGCTTTGAACACTGAAGCTTTCTTT,CASSFTALNTEAFF
TRBV3-1/TRBV3-2,TRBJ2-5,TRBD2,-,TGTGCCAGCAGCCAAGAAGTGGGACTAGCGGGAGGGCGGGAGACCCAGTACTTC,CASSQEVGLAGGRETQYF
TRBV27,TRBJ1-2,TRBD1,-,TGTGCCAGCAGGTCGTCGGGACAGAACTATGGCTACACCTTC,CASRSSGQNYGYTF
TRBV3-1/TRBV3-2,TRBJ2-1,-,-,TGTGCCAGCAGCCCGTGGACTTCTTACAATGAGCAGTTCTTC,CASSPWTSYNEQFF
TRBV6-4,TRBJ2-5,-,-,TGTGCCAGCAGTGAACAGGAGCAAGAGACCCAGTACTTC,CASSEQEQETQYF
TRBV5-4,TRBJ1-6,-,-,TGTGCCAGCAGCTTGGAGAGGGATTCACCCCTCCACTTT,CASSLERDSPLHF
TRBV5-6,TRBJ1-5,TRBD1,-,TGTGCCAGCAGCTTTGTGACAGGGGTACGGTTGCGCAATCAGCCCCAGCATTTT,CASSFVTGVRLRNQPQHF
TRBV6-5,TRBJ1-6,TRBD1,-,TGTGCCAGCAGTTACGAGGGGGCGTTGAATTCACCCCTCCACTTT,CASSYEGALNSPLHF
TRBV4-2,TRBJ1-1,TRBD1,-,TGTGCCAGCAGCCAAGTTGGGGACAGGGAGCAAGCTTTCTTT,CASSQVGDREQAFF
TRBV28,TRBJ2-1,-,-,TGTGCCAGCAGTTTAACCTCTCAGTCAGGAGGCAGGTTCTTC,CASSLTSQSGGRFF
TRBV28,TRBJ2-7,TRBD1,-,TGTGCCAGCAGTTTCGGGACAGGGGGATCCTACGAGCAGTACTTC,CASSFGTGGSYEQYF
TRBV29-1,TRBJ2-5,TRBD1,-,TGCAGCGTTGTGTCGGGACAGGGCTTCGAGACCCAGTACTTC,CSVVSGQGFETQYF
TRBV27,TRBJ2-3,-,-,TGTGCCAGCAGTTCACGCTCTCCGGGACTGCCCGCAGATACGCAGTATTTT,CASSSRSPGLPADTQYF
TRBV29-1,TRBJ1-2,TRBD1,-,TGCAGCGTCGTATTAGGGACAGTTAATGGCTACACCTTC,CSVVLGTVNGYTF
TRBV6-5,TRBJ2-7,-,once,TGTGCCAGCAGTTACTACTCAGGAAGGGAGCAGTACTTC,CASSYYSGREQYF
TRBV5-6,TRBJ1-2,-,-,TGTGCCAGCACCTCCGGACAACAGTTTAACTATGGCTACACCTTC,CASTSGQQFNYGYTF
TRBV20-1,TRBJ2-1,TRBD2,-,TGCAGTGCTAGTTCTAGCGGGAGCATCCGATCCAGTCAGTTCTTC,CSASSSGSIRSSQFF
TRBV5-1,TRBJ2-3,TRBD2,-,TGCGCCAGCAAGCAACGGGAGGCCTACGGCACAGATACGCAGTATTTT,CASKQREAYGTDTQYF
TRBV14,TRBJ1-2,-,-,TGTGCCAGCAGCTGTACGTCCTACAGGTATGGCTACACCTTC,CASSCTSYRYGYTF
TRBV5-8,TRBJ1-2,-,-,TGTGCCAGCAGCTTAGACAGGCTAATTTCCTATGGCTACACCTTC,CASSLDRLISYGYTF
TRBV15,TRBJ2-3,TRBD1,-,TGTGCCACCAGCAGAGAGGGGACAGGGGGAGTCACAGATACGCAGTATTTT,CATSREGTGGVTDTQYF
TRBV5-4,TRBJ2-1,TRBD1,-,TGTGCCAGCAGCTTGGGGGGTTGGACAGGGTCAAACAATGAGCAGTTCTTC,CASSLGGWTGSNNEQFF
TRBV10-1,TRBJ2-1,TRBD2,few,TGCGCCAGCAGTGAGGGGCTAGCGGGGCGCTCCTACAATGAGCAGTTCTTC,CASSEGLAGRSYNEQFF
TRBV19,TRBJ1-3,-,few,TGTGCCAGCCACAGTGGCTCCTCTGGAAACACCATATATTTT,CASHSGSSGNTIYF
TRBV6-5,TRBJ1-1,TRBD1,-,TGTGCCAGCAGTTACAAGGGGGGACAGGTGGAAGCTTTCTTT,CASSYKGGQVEAFF
TRBV27,TRBJ2-2,TRBD1,-,TGTGCCAGCAGTTTAAAGGGGGCCTCGAACACCGGGGAGCTGTTTTTT,CASSLKGASNTGELFF
TRBV2,TRBJ2-1,TRBD2,many,TGTGCCAGCAGTGCAGTAGCGGGAGGGTACAATGAGCAGTTCTTC,CASSAVAGGYNEQFF
TRBV5-6,TRBJ2-3,TRBD2,-,TGTGCCAGCAGCTCTATTTTCGGGGCGGGAGAGGCAGATACGCAGTATTTT,CASSSIFGAGEADTQYF
TRBV7-3,TRBJ2-2,-,-,TGTGCCAGCAGCTTAACGGGACAAATCACCGGGGAGCTGTTTTTT,CASSLTGQITGELFF
TRBV29-1,TRBJ1-2,-,-,TGCAGCGTTGAGTCCAGGGTTATTTATGGCTACACCTTC,CSVESRVIYGYTF
TRBV19,TRBJ1-1,TRBD1,-,TGTGCCAGTACCCGACAGGGAGGCACTGAAGCTTTCTTT,CASTRQGGTEAFF
TRBV7-2,TRBJ2-7,-,-,TGTGCCAGCAGCTACGAGACTAGTAGGGCGTCCGAGCAGTACTTC,CASSYETSRASEQYF
TRBV12-2,TRBJ2-4,-,-,TGTGCAAGTCGCTTAGGCCGGTGGGCGGGAGGCGTCAAAAACATTCAGTACTTC,CASRLGRWAGGVKNIQYF
TRBV4-1,TRBJ2-4,TRBD1,-,TGCGCCAGCAGCCCGCTAGGACAGGCCGAGGCCAACATTCAGTACTTC,CASSPLGQAEANIQYF
TRBV6-2/TRBV6-3,TRBJ2-2,TRBD2,-,TGTGCCAGCAGTTTGGACAGCGGGAGGCTGAACACCGGGGAGCTGTTTTTT,CASSLDSGRLNTGELFF
TRBV28,TRBJ1-4,TRBD1,-,TGTGCCAGCAGTCCCGGACAGGGGGATGAAAAACTGTTTTTT,CASSPGQGDEKLFF
TRBV5-4,TRBJ1-1,-,once,TGTGCCAGCAGCTTGGCCCGCCGGGGAGGTGACACTGAAGCTTTCTTT,CASSLARRGGDTEAFF
TRBV19,TRBJ2-7,TRBD2,-,TGTGCCAGTAGTATAGATCGGACTAGCGGGAGAGGCTACGAGCAGTACTTC,CASSIDRTSGRGYEQYF
TRBV4-1,TRBJ2-7,TRBD1,-,TGCGCCAGCAGCCGCCAACCGGGACAGGGGCTCTACGAGCAGTACTTC,CASSRQPGQGLYEQYF
TRBV10-1,TRBJ1-2,TRBD1,few,TGCGCCAGCAGCAGGACAGGGAACTATGGCTACACCTTC,CASSRTGNYGYTF
TRBV5-1,TRBJ1-1,TRBD1,-,TGCGCCAGCAGATTCGGGACAGGGGGGAACACTGAAGCTTTCTTT,CASRFGTGGNTEAFF
TRBV5-1,TRBJ2-5,TRBD2,-,TGCGCCAGCAGCCTTACCGGGACTAGCGGGACATCAGAGACCCAGTACTTC,CASSLTGTSGTSETQYF
TRBV7-9,TRBJ2-1,TRBD2,-,TGTGCCAGCAGCTCATCACTAGCGGGGACAAGGAACAATGAGCAGTTCTTC,CASSSSLAGTRNNEQFF
TRBV30,TRBJ2-7,-,-,TGTGCCTGGAAAATCCCCTTTGGGGGGACGTCATACGAGCAGTACTTC,CAWKIPFGGTSYEQYF
TRBV5-1,TRBJ1-1,-,-,TGCGCCAGCTATATTGTGAACACTGAAGCTTTCTTT,CASYIVNTEAFF
TRBV5-1,TRBJ2-2,TRBD2,-,TGCGCCAGCAGCACAGGGACTAGCGGGAACACCGGGGAGCTGTTTTTT,CASSTGTSGNTGELFF
TRBV7-9,TRBJ2-3,TRBD2,-,TGTGCCAGCAGCAAAGGGACTAGCAGCGATACGCAGTATTTT,CASSKGTSSDTQYF
TRBV5-1,TRBJ1-4,TRBD1,-,TGCGCCAGCAGCTTGGGGACAGGTGGGGAAAAACTGTTTTTT,CASSLGTGGEKLFF
TRBV7-8,TRBJ1-1,-,once,TGTGCCAGCAGCTACCCGACAGGGAACACTGAAGCTTTCTTT,CASSYPTGNTEAFF
TRBV19,TRBJ2-7,TRBD2,-,TGTGCCAGTAGTATTTCCTCGGGACTAGCATCCTACGAGCAGTACTTC,CASSISSGLASYEQYF
TRBV19,TRBJ1-2,TRBD1,-,TGTGCCAGTAGTATCCTGGACAGGGGAAGGGATGGCTACACCTTC,CASSILDRGRDGYTF
TRBV20-1,TRBJ2-1,TRBD2,-,TGCAGTGCTAGTCGGACTAGCGGTGATGAGCAGTTCTTC,CSASRTSGDEQFF